Shown below are 15 T cell receptor beta chains from a single sample sequenced in a study of cytomegalovirus exposure and HLA in healthy donors. It was with 60 Vbeta and 13 Jbeta primers that the PCR ran. The table came from immunoSEQ multiplex PCR; TCRdb's copy has only in-frame clones and leaves some out. Seen here are 95,000 to 150,000 clones, around 75% observed once, and the top ten hold 4.5% to 5%. The sample consisted of PBMCs. The receptors here all came from a man aged 60-69 years in good health and CMV-seropositive.

J is TRBJ2-7 and V is TRBV28, with 7 bases identical to TRBD1. The CDR3 runs 12 residues. Unmatched junction bases numbered 4, after V lost 10 bases and J lost 1 base. Looked up from germline, CDR1 is MDHEN and CDR2 is SYDVKM. The CDR3 loop reads CAINRGSYEQYF. Here the CDR3 DNA reads TGTGCCATAAACAGGGGTTCCTACGAGCAGTACTTC.

The table lists this clone with a count of one. The CDR3 sequence is CASQDRGYEQYF. CDR3 DNA: TGTGCCAGTCAAGATAGGGGATACGAGCAGTACTTC. The genes are TRBV2 and TRBJ2-7, with D maybe TRBD1 (5 bases). V was pared by 9 bases and J by 4 bases, with 13 bases between. Germline CDR1 reads SNHLY; CDR2 reads FYNNEI. There are 12 residues in the CDR3.

This chain's CDR3 is CASSYHGSSYEQYF. The CDR3 DNA sequence: TGTGCCAGCAGTTACCACGGGTCCTCCTACGAGCAGTACTTC. The chain employs TRBV6-5 and TRBJ2-7; D gene ambiguous. The CDR3 consists of 14 residues. The germline CDR1 and CDR2 sequences are MNHEY and SVGAGI. The ends were cut back, 2 bases at V and 0 bases at J, with 8 bases in the middle.

The chain is built from TRBV5-1 and TRBJ2-7, with 9 nucleotides matching TRBD1. CDR3 size: 16 residues. V dropped 5 bases and J dropped 5; count of bases not matched to a gene: 14. Germline V gene data show CDR1 as SGHRS and CDR2 as YFSETQ. CDR3 residues: CASSLLFGTGQNEQYF. The CDR3 DNA reads as TGCGCCAGCAGTTTGTTATTCGGGACAGGGCAAAACGAGCAGTACTTC.

This clone was seen only a few times. This rearrangement joins TRBV7-9 to TRBJ2-3; D is possibly TRBD2 (7 bases). The germline V gene has CDR1 SEHNR and CDR2 FQNEAQ (reference sequence). This CDR3 contains 15 residues. V was trimmed by 1 base and J by 1 base, leaving 9 bases between them. Written as DNA, the CDR3 is TGTGCCAGCAGCTTAGGGGGGGGCCGCACAGATACGCAGTATTTT. Translating gives CASSLGGGRTDTQYF.

V usage is TRBV29-1 and J usage is TRBJ1-2; 7 nucleotides match TRBD1. Trimming removed 5 bases from V and 8 bases from J; junction bases left unmatched: 14. The CDR3 is made up of 14 amino acids. Germline V gene lookup returns CDR1 SQVTM and CDR2 ANQGSEA. The CDR3 reads CSVWLPDGTEGYTF. The CDR3 DNA follows: TGCAGCGTTTGGCTCCCGGACGGGACAGAAGGCTACACCTTC.

The chain combines TRBV10-1 with TRBJ1-6; TRBD1 agrees at 7 bases. In germline, CDR1 is WNHNN, CDR2 SYGVQD (reference sequence). This CDR3 is 14 amino acids long. With 5 bases clipped from V and 7 bases from J, the junction kept 5 bases outside the gene matches. This CDR3 is CASSRQGGNSPLHF. DNA for the CDR3: TGCGCCAGCAGTCGACAGGGCGGGAATTCACCCCTCCACTTT.

This clone was recorded a few times. CDR3 coding DNA: TGTGCCAGCAGTTACTCGGAGACGGGTTCCTACGAGCAGTACTTC. It translates to CASSYSETGSYEQYF. The chain joins TRBV6-5 to TRBJ2-7, with D unclear. This CDR3 region has 15 residues. Germline values: CDR1 MNHEY, CDR2 SVGAGI. The ends were cut back, 0 bases at V and 1 base at J, with 10 bases in the middle.

The V call is TRBV5-4, the J call TRBJ1-2; 7 nucleotides match TRBD1. The CDR3 is 15 residues long. Per the germline V gene, CDR1 is SGHNT and CDR2 is YYREEE (reference sequence). V was pared by 0 bases and J by 7 bases, with 9 bases of the junction left unmatched. The CDR3 sequence is CASSLVRGPGCGYTF. Here the CDR3 DNA reads TGTGCCAGCAGCTTGGTAAGGGGGCCGGGCTGTGGCTACACCTTC.

The J gene is TRBJ1-2, the V gene TRBV7-3; D is uncertain. Germline V CDR1 and CDR2: SGHTA, FQGTGA. The CDR3 extends over 14 amino acids. With 2 bases removed from V and 1 base from J, the gap between germline ends came to 8 bases. CDR3 in DNA: TGTGCCAGCAGCTTACAGGCGGGTAACTATGGCTACACCTTC. This gives the protein CASSLQAGNYGYTF.

The chain is built from TRBV19 and TRBJ2-3; 10 nucleotides match TRBD1. From germline, CDR1 is LNHDA and CDR2 SQIVND (reference sequence). With V trimmed by 5 bases and J by 3 bases, 2 bases remained unmatched. This CDR3 has 14 residues. CDR3 DNA: TGTGCCAGTAGTGCGGACAGGGGGACAGATACGCAGTATTTT. Its protein is CASSADRGTDTQYF.

The chain links TRBV23-1 to TRBJ2-6; 8 bases are a match to TRBD1. TRBV23-1 is noted as an ORF with a role that remains uncertain. The CDR3 has 17 residues. V was pared by 2 bases and J by 2 bases, with 5 bases of the junction left unmatched. DNA for the CDR3: TGCGCCAGCAGTCAAGCTACAGGGGGGACTGGGGCCAACGTCCTGACTTTC. It is translated as CASSQATGGTGANVLTF.

The genes are TRBV7-2 and TRBJ2-7; D unclear. There are 13 residues in the CDR3. CDR1 SGHTA and CDR2 FQGNSA come from the germline V gene. V dropped 4 bases and J dropped 1 base, with 8 bases sitting between them. The CDR3 loop reads CASSSSRSYEQYF. CDR3 coding DNA: TGTGCCAGCAGCTCCTCTAGGTCCTACGAGCAGTACTTC.

This clone was seen more than once but under ten times. The identical CDR3 is also encoded by other nucleotide sequences in the sample. The chain is built from TRBV9 and TRBJ1-1; perhaps TRBD1 as D (6 bases). From germline, CDR1 is SGDLS and CDR2 YYNGEE. The CDR3 is 13 residues long. Trimming took off 4 bases at V and 3 bases at J, with 10 bases between the two ends. CDR3 in DNA: TGTGCCAGCAGCCCCAGGGGTGACACTGAAGCTTTCTTT. Its protein is CASSPRGDTEAFF.

This sequence joins TRBV5-1 and TRBJ2-3; possibly TRBD1 for D (7 bases). V was shortened by 3 bases and J by 8 bases, with 22 bases between the two germline ends. The CDR3 loop spans 16 amino acids. Germline V gene lookup returns CDR1 SGHRS and CDR2 YFSETQ. The CDR3 DNA reads as TGCGCCAGCAGCTGGGACGGACAGGTCCGGGGAGGTACGCAGTATTTT. As protein: CASSWDGQVRGGTQYF.